The rows below give T cell receptor beta chains drawn from one sample of a study of Ad26.COV2.S vaccination and SARS-CoV-2 variants. The table came from immunoSEQ multiplex PCR; TCRdb's copy has only in-frame clones and leaves some out. Of a few hundred thousand clones in the sample, about nine tenths were seen once. The specimen was peripheral blood, collected in a trial of Ad26.COV2.S vaccine versus placebo. The receptors originated from a person aged 18-65 years who received the Ad26.COV2.S COVID-19 vaccine or a placebo. CDR3s include the opening cysteine and the closing phenylalanine or tryptophan. The D gene is left open where the match is weak. Expanded clones get a size class; other rows say once, few or many, or leave the size out.

v_gene	d_gene	abundance	j_gene	len	CDR3nt	CDR3aa
TRBV4-3	NA	NA	TRBJ2-5	18	TGCGCCAGCAGCCAAGATCTCGCCTCCCCAAGCGGCCAAGAGACCCAGTACTTC	CASSQDLASPSGQETQYF
TRBV5-1	TRBD1	NA	TRBJ1-2	16	TGCGCCAGCAGCGTAAACCCCGGGACAGGGGGCAATGGCTACACCTTC	CASSVNPGTGGNGYTF
TRBV5-1	NA	NA	TRBJ2-2	14	TGCGCCAGCAGCTTGGATGGGGGAACCGGGGAGCTGTTTTTT	CASSLDGGTGELFF
TRBV7-6	TRBD1	NA	TRBJ2-1	15	TGTGCCAGCAGTCTGACAGGGGGCTCCTACAATGAGCAGTTCTTC	CASSLTGGSYNEQFF
TRBV6-5	NA	few	TRBJ1-6	15	TGTGCCAGCAGTAAACCGACAGGCGGTAATTCACCCCTCCACTTT	CASSKPTGGNSPLHF
TRBV5-1	NA	many	TRBJ2-5	11	TGCGCCAGCAGCTTGTTAGAGGACTTTTACTTC	CASSLLEDFYF
TRBV7-3	NA	NA	TRBJ2-6	16	TGTGCCAGCAGCTTAACGGGCAGCTCTGGGGCCAACGTCCTGACTTTC	CASSLTGSSGANVLTF
TRBV7-9	NA	NA	TRBJ1-1	12	TGTGCCAGCAGCCCGACGGGAACTGAAGCTTTCTTT	CASSPTGTEAFF
TRBV5-1	TRBD2	NA	TRBJ2-1	18	TGCGCCAGCAGCTGGGCCGGGGGACTAGCGGAGGGATCCGACGAGCAGTTCTTC	CASSWAGGLAEGSDEQFF
TRBV12-5	TRBD2	NA	TRBJ2-2	18	TGTGCTAGTGGTTTGGCAGGGACTAGCCTTCCGGACACCGGGGAGCTGTTTTTT	CASGLAGTSLPDTGELFF
TRBV30	TRBD1	NA	TRBJ1-4	13	TGTGCCTGGAGTACAGGGGTTGGGGAAAAACTGTTTTTT	CAWSTGVGEKLFF
TRBV5-1	NA	NA	TRBJ2-3	16	TGCGCCAGCAGCTTGGGCCGGGTTTCTAGCACAGATACGCAGTATTTT	CASSLGRVSSTDTQYF
TRBV10-3	NA	NA	TRBJ2-1	14	TGTGCCATCAGCCCCTCAGGCTCCTACAATGAGCAGTTCTTC	CAISPSGSYNEQFF
TRBV7-9	TRBD1	NA	TRBJ1-1	14	TGTGCCAGCAGCTCCAGGGGGCGGAACACTGAAGCTTTCTTT	CASSSRGRNTEAFF
TRBV5-1	NA	few	TRBJ2-2	15	TGCGCCAGCAGCTTAGAGGGATTGAGGGCCGGGGAGCTGTTTTTT	CASSLEGLRAGELFF
TRBV28	TRBD1	NA	TRBJ2-3	18	TGTGCCAGCAGTTTTGATCCGGGGTCAGGGGGAAGCACAGATACGCAGTATTTT	CASSFDPGSGGSTDTQYF
TRBV18	NA	NA	TRBJ1-6	16	TGTGCCAGCTCACAGCTCGGCCGCCAGAATAATTCACCCCTCCACTTT	CASSQLGRQNNSPLHF
TRBV5-1	NA	once	TRBJ1-1	15	TGCGCCAGCAGCGGAACAGGGTCCGGGAACACTGAAGCTTTCTTT	CASSGTGSGNTEAFF
TRBV15	NA	once	TRBJ2-7	12	TGTGCCACCAGCACCCTCCGTGGGGAGCAGTACTTC	CATSTLRGEQYF
TRBV12-3/TRBV12-4	NA	NA	TRBJ1-3	13	TGTGCCAGCAGTTTCGGCGGCCGAAACACCATATATTTT	CASSFGGRNTIYF
TRBV6-2/TRBV6-3	NA	NA	TRBJ1-1	15	TGTGCCAGCAGTTCCGGACAGTACATGAACACTGAAGCTTTCTTT	CASSSGQYMNTEAFF
TRBV13	NA	once	TRBJ1-2	14	TGTGCCAGCAGCGCCGGGGTCGGCAACTATGGCTACACCTTC	CASSAGVGNYGYTF
TRBV15	TRBD1	NA	TRBJ2-1	15	TGTGCCACCAGCAGCGGACAGGGCTCCTACAATGAGCAGTTCTTC	CATSSGQGSYNEQFF
TRBV27	TRBD1	NA	TRBJ2-1	15	TGTGCCAGCAGTTTCATCCGGGACAGACCCAATGAGCAGTTCTTC	CASSFIRDRPNEQFF
TRBV29-1	NA	NA	TRBJ1-4	13	TGCAGCGTCGCCGGGACGGGGAATGAAAAACTGTTTTTT	CSVAGTGNEKLFF
TRBV5-1	NA	NA	TRBJ1-6	18	TGCGCCAGCAGCTTGGTAGTAATGGGGCCTCTTCCCAATTCACCCCTCCACTTT	CASSLVVMGPLPNSPLHF
TRBV4-1	TRBD2	NA	TRBJ2-1	15	TGCGCCAGCAGCCAAGGAAGCGGGGGGCCCAATGAGCAGTTCTTC	CASSQGSGGPNEQFF
TRBV5-1	NA	NA	TRBJ1-1	15	TGCGCCAGCAGCCCCGGGGCACGAACCAACACTGAAGCTTTCTTT	CASSPGARTNTEAFF
TRBV14	NA	NA	TRBJ2-7	15	TGTGCCAGCAGCCAAGACGGTTGGCAGGGAAGGGAGCAGTACTTC	CASSQDGWQGREQYF
TRBV4-1	NA	NA	TRBJ1-1	14	TGCGCCAGCAGCCAAGTGCCCACTAACACTGAAGCTTTCTTT	CASSQVPTNTEAFF
TRBV4-3	NA	few	TRBJ1-5	19	TGCGCCAGCAGCCAAGTTGTTCTCGGCACAAGCTATAGCAATCAGCCCCAGCATTTT	CASSQVVLGTSYSNQPQHF
TRBV7-2	NA	few	TRBJ2-5	15	TGTGCCAGCAGCTTAATCCCCCGCCGGAGGGAGACCCAGTACTTC	CASSLIPRRRETQYF
TRBV19	TRBD1	NA	TRBJ1-1	17	TGTGCCAGTAGTCTGGCAGTCCGGACAGGAATGAACACTGAAGCTTTCTTT	CASSLAVRTGMNTEAFF
TRBV19	NA	few	TRBJ2-1	13	TGTGCCAGTATCTCTAGTGGTTGGGGTGAGCAGTTCTTC	CASISSGWGEQFF
TRBV6-1	NA	NA	TRBJ2-7	16	TGTGCCAGCAGTGAAGAAGCTACTGGGTACTACTACGAGCAGTACTTC	CASSEEATGYYYEQYF